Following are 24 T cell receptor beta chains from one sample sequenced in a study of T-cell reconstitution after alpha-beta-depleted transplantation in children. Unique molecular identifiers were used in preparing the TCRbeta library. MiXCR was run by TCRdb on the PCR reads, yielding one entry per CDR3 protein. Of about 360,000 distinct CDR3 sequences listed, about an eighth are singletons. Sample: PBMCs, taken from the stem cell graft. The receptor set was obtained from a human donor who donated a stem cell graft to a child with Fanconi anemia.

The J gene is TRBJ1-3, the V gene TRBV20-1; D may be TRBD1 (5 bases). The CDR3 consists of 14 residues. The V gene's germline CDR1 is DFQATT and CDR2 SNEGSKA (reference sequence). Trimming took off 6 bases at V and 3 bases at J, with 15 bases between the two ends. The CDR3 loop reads CSASGPGLGNTIYF. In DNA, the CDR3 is TGCAGTGCCTCAGGGCCCGGGCTTGGAAACACCATATATTTT.

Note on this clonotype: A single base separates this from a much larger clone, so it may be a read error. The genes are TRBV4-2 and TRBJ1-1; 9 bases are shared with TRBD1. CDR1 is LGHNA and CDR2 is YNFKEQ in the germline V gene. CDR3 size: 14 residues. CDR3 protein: CSSRIGQGITEAFF. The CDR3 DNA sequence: TGTTCCAGCAGGATAGGACAGGGGATCACTGAAGCTTTCTTT.

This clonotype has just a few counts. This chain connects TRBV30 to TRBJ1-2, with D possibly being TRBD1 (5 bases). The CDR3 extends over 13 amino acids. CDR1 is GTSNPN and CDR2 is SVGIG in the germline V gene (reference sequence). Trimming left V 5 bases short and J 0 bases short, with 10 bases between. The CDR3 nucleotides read TGTGCCTGGCAGACAGAAGCTAACTATGGCTACACCTTC. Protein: CAWQTEANYGYTF.

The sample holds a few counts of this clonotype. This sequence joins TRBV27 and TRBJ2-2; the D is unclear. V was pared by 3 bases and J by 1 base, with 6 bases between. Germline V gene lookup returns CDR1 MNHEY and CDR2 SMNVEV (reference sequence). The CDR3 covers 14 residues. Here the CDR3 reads CASSFEWNTGELFF. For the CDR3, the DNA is TGTGCCAGCAGTTTCGAATGGAACACCGGGGAGCTGTTTTTT.

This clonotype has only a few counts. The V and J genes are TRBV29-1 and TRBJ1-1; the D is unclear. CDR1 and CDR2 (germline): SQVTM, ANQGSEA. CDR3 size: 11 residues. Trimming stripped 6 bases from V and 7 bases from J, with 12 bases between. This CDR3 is CSVRPGLEAFF. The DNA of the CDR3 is TGCAGCGTCCGGCCAGGACTTGAAGCTTTCTTT. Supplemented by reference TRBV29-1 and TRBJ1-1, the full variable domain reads SAVISQKPSRDICQRGTSLTIQCQVDSQVTMMFWYRQQPGQSLTLIATANQGSEATYESGFVIDKFPISRPNLTFSTLTVSNMSPEDSSIYLCSVRPGLEAFFGQGTRLTVV.

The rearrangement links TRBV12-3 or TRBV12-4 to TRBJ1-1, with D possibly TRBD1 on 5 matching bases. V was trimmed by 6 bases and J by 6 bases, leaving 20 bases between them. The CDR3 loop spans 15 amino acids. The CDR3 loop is CASRESGSGNPEAFF. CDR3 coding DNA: TGTGCCAGCAGGGAATCAGGGTCGGGCAACCCTGAAGCTTTCTTT.

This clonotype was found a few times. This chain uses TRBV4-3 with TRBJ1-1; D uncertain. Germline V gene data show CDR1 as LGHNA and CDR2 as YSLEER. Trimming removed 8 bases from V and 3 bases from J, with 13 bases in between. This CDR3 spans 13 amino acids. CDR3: CASRFDEHTEAFF. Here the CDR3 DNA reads TGCGCCAGCCGATTTGATGAGCACACTGAAGCTTTCTTT.

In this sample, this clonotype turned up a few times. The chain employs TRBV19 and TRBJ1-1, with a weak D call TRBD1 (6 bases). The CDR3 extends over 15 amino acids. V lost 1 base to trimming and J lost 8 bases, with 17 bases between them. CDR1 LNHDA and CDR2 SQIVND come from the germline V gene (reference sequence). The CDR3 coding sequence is TGTGCCAGTAGTATAGGGAGGCAGGGGCCAGCCGAAGCTTTCTTT. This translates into CASSIGRQGPAEAFF. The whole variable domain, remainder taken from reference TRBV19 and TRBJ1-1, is DGGITQSPKYLFRKEGQNVTLSCEQNLNHDAMYWYRQDPGQGLRLIYYSQIVNDFQKGDIAEGYSVSREKKESFPLTVTSAQKNPTAFYLCASSIGRQGPAEAFFGQGTRLTVV.

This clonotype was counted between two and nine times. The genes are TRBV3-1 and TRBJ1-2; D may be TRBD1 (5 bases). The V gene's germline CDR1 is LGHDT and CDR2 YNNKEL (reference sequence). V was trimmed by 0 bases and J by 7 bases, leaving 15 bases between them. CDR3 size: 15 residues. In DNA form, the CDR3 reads TGTGCCAGCAGCCAAGAAGGGGAGTCCCCCGGTGGCTACACCTTC. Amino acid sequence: CASSQEGESPGGYTF. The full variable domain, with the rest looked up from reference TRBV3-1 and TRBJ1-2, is DTAVSQTPKYLVTQMGNDKSIKCEQNLGHDTMYWYKQDSKKFLKIMFSYNNKELIINETVPNRFSPKSPDKAHLNLHINSLELGDSAVYFCASSQEGESPGGYTFGSGTRLTVV.

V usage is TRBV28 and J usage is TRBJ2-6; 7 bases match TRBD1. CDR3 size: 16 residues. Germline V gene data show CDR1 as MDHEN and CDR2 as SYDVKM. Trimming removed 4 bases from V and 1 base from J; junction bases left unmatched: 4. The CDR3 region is CASSSTGRSGANVLTF. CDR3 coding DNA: TGTGCCAGCAGTTCGACAGGGCGGTCTGGGGCCAACGTCCTGACTTTC. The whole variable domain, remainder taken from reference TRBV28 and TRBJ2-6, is DVKVTQSSRYLVKRTGEKVFLECVQDMDHENMFWYRQDPGLGLRLIYFSYDVKMKEKGDIPEGYSVSREKKERFSLILESASTNQTSMYLCASSSTGRSGANVLTFGAGSRLTVL.

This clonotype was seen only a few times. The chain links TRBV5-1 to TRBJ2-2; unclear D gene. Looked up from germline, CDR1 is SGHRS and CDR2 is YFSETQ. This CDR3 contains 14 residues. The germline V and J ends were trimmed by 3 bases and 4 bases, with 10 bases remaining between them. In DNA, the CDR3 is TGCGCCAGCAGCTCCTCTGACGTCACCGGGGAGCTGTTTTTT. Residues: CASSSSDVTGELFF.

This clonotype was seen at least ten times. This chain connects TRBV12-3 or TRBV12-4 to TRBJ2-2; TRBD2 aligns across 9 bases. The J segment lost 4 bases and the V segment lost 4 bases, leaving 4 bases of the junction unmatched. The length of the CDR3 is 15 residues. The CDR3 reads CASSYLAGFTGELFF. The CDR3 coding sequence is TGTGCCAGCAGTTATCTAGCGGGGTTCACCGGGGAGCTGTTTTTT.

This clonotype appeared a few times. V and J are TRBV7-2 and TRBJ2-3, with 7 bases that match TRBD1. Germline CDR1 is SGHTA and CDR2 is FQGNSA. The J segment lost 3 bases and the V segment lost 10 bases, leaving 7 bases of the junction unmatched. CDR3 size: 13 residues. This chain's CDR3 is CANEGAGTDTQYF. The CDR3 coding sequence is TGTGCCAACGAGGGGGCAGGAACAGATACGCAGTATTTT.

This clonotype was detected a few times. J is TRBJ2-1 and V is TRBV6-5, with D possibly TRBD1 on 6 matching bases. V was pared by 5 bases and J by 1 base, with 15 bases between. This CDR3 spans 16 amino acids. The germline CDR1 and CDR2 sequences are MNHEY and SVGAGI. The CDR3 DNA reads TGTGCCAGCAGTCTATCGACAGGTCCATCCTACAATGAGCAGTTCTTC. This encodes CASSLSTGPSYNEQFF.

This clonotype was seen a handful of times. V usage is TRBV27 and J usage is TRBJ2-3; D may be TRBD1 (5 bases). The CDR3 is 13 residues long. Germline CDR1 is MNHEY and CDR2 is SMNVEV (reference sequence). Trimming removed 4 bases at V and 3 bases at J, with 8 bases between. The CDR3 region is CASSSTVTDTQYF. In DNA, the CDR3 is TGTGCCAGCAGTTCGACAGTTACAGATACGCAGTATTTT.

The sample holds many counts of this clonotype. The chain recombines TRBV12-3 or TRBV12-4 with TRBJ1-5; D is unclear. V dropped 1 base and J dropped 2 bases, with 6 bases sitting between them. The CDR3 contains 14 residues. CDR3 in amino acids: CASSLDLGNQPQHF. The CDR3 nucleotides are TGTGCCAGCAGTTTAGACCTGGGCAATCAGCCCCAGCATTTT.

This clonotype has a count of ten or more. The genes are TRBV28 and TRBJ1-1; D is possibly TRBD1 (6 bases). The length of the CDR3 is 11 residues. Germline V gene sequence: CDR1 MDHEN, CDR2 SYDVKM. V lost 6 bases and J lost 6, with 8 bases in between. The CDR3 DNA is TGTGCCAGCAGATACAGGGCTGAAGCTTTCTTT. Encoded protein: CASRYRAEAFF.

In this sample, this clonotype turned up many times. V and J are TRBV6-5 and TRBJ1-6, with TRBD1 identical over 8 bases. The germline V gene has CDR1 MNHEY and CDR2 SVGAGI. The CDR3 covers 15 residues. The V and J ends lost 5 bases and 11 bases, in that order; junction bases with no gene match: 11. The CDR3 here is CASSPDGQGTTPLHF. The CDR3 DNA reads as TGTGCCAGCAGTCCGGATGGACAGGGAACGACACCCCTCCACTTT.

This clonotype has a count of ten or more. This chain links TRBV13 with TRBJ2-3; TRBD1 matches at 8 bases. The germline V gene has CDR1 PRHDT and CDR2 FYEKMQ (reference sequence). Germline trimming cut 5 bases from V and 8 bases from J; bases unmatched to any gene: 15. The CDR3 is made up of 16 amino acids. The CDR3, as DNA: TGTGCCAGCAGCCGAGGACAGGGAGTACCCTTAGGTACGCAGTATTTT. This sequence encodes CASSRGQGVPLGTQYF.

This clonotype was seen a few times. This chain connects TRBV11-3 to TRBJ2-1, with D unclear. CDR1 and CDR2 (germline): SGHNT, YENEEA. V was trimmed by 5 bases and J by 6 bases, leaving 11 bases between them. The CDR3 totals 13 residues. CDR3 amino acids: CASSPLLGNEQFF. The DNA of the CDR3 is TGTGCCAGCAGCCCCCTTCTGGGCAATGAGCAGTTCTTC.

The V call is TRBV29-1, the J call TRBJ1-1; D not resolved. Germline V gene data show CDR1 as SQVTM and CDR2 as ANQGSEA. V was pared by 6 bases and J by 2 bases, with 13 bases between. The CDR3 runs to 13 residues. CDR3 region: CSVRRGVNTEAFF. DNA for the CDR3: TGCAGCGTCAGGCGGGGAGTCAACACTGAAGCTTTCTTT. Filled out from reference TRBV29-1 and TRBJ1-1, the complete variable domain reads SAVISQKPSRDICQRGTSLTIQCQVDSQVTMMFWYRQQPGQSLTLIATANQGSEATYESGFVIDKFPISRPNLTFSTLTVSNMSPEDSSIYLCSVRRGVNTEAFFGQGTRLTVV.

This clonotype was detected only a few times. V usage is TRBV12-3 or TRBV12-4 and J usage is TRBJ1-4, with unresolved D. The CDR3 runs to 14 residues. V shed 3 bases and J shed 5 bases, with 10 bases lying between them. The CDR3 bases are TGTGCCAGCAGTTTGCGGCAGGAGAATGAAAAACTGTTTTTT. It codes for CASSLRQENEKLFF.

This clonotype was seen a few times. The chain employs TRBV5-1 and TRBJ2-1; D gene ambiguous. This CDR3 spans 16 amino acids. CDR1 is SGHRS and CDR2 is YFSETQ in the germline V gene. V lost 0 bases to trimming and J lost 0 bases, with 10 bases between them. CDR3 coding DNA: TGCGCCAGCAGCTTGGGGGGTTTGAGCTCCTACAATGAGCAGTTCTTC. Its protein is CASSLGGLSSYNEQFF.

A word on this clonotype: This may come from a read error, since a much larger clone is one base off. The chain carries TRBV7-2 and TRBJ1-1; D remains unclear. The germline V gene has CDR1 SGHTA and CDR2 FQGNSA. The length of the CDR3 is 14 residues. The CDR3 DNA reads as TGTGCCAGCAGCTTACTGGGCATGAACACTCAAGCTTTCTTT. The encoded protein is CASSLLGMNTQAFF.